This paragraph reports one T cell receptor (beta chain). The data belong to a study of blood T cells in healthy people across ages. PCR was performed a second time for 7 to 11 cycles using a sample-barcoded 5' primer and a J-beta primer mix. MiXCR, applied by TCRdb to the 5' RACE reads, yields one record per CDR3 protein. The sample includes approximately 690,000 distinct CDR3 sequences, about 54% seen only once; the top ten take over 35%. The CDR3 loop spans 16 amino acids. The J segment lost 4 bases and the V segment lost 1 base, leaving 7 bases of the junction unmatched. Germline lookup yields CDR1 LGHDT and CDR2 YNNKEL (reference sequence).

V and J are TRBV3-1 and TRBJ2-5; 9 bases agree with TRBD2. Sequenced: blood. This sequence originates from a man aged 55 to 70 in good health. CDR3 in DNA: TGTGCCAGCAGCCAAGGTCGTAGCGGGGGAGGAGAGACCCAGTACTTC. Its translation is CASSQGRSGGGETQYF.